The sequence of this T cell receptor (beta chain) was determined in a study of ipilimumab plus nivolumab after autologous stem cell transplantation. Background on the study: Median doses per patient: four to six ipilimumab, under 10 nivolumab. Both relapsed and primary refractory DLBCL were included.

This CDR3 has 15 residues. Trimming took off 6 bases at V and 0 bases at J, with 11 bases between the two ends. Germline CDR1 and CDR2: SGHTA and FQGTGA. Sequencing used immunoSEQ multiplex PCR; TCRdb keeps in-frame clones, though not all of them. The profile shows under 20,000 clones, more than 60% of them singletons. Turning to this clone: Its matching antigen is unknown.

Study conclusions and caveats: Authors suggest TCR repertoire, Treg phenotype and gut microbiota support further study.

Ipilimumab, 1 mg/kg, started 14 to 28 days after autologous transplant. V is TRBV7-3 and J is TRBJ2-2; tentative D call: TRBD2 (6 bases). This clonotype originated in a male donor with diffuse large B-cell lymphoma. This material consisted of PBMCs, taken in a trial of ipilimumab plus nivolumab as post-transplant consolidation. The CDR3 DNA is TGTGCCAGCAGTCCCGGGGGAGCGAACACCGGGGAGCTGTTTTTT. Amino acid sequence: CASSPGGANTGELFF.